This T cell receptor beta chain came from a study of T cell responses to AZD1222 COVID-19 vaccine. Note on this clone: Its antigen is not identified.

Assay: immunoSEQ multiplex PCR; the TCRdb copy retains only in-frame clones and omits some. Among about 120,000 clones listed, 93% were seen once. The germline V gene has CDR1 SGHRS and CDR2 YFSETQ. V lost 1 base to trimming and J lost 7 bases, with 14 bases between them. CDR3 length: 15 residues. Study-wide findings and caveats: Among spike-specific TCRs, nearly half reportedly target unmutated variant regions. No repertoire was sampled before or during the peak T cell response, only after it. A mostly white British donor set with more females was recruited, and clonal diversity was possibly underestimated.

The sequence derives from an adult who received the AZD1222 COVID-19 vaccine. V and J are TRBV5-1 and TRBJ1-4; possible D gene TRBD1, 5 bases. Source: peripheral blood, taken 28 days after the second AZD1222 dose. The CDR3 spells CASSLTGPVGEKLFF. In DNA, the CDR3 is TGCGCCAGCAGCTTGACAGGTCCGGTGGGTGAAAAACTGTTTTTT. Full variable domain (rest looked up from reference TRBV5-1 and TRBJ1-4): KAGVTQTPRYLIKTRGQQVTLSCSPISGHRSVSWYQQTPGQGLQFLFEYFSETQRNKGNFPGRFSGRQFSNSRSEMNVSTLELGDSALYLCASSLTGPVGEKLFFGSGTQLSVL.